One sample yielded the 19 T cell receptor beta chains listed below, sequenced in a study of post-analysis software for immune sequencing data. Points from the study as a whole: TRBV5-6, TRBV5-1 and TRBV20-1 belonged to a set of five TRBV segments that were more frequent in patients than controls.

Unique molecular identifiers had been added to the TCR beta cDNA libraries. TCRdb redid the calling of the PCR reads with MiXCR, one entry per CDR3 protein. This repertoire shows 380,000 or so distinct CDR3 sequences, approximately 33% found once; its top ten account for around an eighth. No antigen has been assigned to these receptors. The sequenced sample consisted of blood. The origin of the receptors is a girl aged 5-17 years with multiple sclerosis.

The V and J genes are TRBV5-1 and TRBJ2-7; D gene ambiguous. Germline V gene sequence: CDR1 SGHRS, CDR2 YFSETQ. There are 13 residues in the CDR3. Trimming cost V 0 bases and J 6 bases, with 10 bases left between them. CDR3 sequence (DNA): TGCGCCAGCAGCTTGGCCGGCTTTAGCGAGCAGTACTTC. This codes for CASSLAGFSEQYF.

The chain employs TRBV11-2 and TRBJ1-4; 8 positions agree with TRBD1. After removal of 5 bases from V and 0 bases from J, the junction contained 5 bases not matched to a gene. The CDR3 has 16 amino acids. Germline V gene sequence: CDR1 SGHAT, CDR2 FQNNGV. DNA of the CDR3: TGTGCCAGCAGCGAGGGACAGGAAGCAACTAATGAAAAACTGTTTTTT. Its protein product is CASSEGQEATNEKLFF.

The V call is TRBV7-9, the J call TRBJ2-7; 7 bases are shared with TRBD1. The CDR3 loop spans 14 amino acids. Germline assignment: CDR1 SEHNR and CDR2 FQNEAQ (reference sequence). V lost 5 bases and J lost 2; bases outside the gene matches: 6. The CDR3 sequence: CASSPTGQPYEQYF. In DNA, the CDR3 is TGTGCCAGCAGCCCGACGGGACAGCCCTACGAGCAGTACTTC.

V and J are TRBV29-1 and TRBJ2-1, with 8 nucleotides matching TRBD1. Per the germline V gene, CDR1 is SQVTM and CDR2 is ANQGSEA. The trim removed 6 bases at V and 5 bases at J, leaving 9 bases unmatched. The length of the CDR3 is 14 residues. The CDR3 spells CSVLSGQDNNEQFF. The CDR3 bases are TGCAGCGTCTTATCGGGACAGGACAACAATGAGCAGTTCTTC.

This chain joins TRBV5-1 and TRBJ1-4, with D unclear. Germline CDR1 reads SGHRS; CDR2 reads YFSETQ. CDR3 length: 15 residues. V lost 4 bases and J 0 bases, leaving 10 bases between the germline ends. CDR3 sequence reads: CASSPMGATNEKLFF. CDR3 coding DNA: TGCGCCAGCAGCCCCATGGGCGCAACTAATGAAAAACTGTTTTTT. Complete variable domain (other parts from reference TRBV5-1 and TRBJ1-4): KAGVTQTPRYLIKTRGQQVTLSCSPISGHRSVSWYQQTPGQGLQFLFEYFSETQRNKGNFPGRFSGRQFSNSRSEMNVSTLELGDSALYLCASSPMGATNEKLFFGSGTQLSVL.

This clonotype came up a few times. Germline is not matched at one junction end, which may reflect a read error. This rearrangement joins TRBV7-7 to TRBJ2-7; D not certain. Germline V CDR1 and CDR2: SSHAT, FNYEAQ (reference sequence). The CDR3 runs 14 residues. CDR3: CASSLVRIPYEQYF. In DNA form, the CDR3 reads TGTGCTAGCAGCTTAGTTCGAATACCCTACGAGCAGTACTTC. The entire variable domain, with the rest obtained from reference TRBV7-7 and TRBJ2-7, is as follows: GAGVSQSPRYKVTKRGQDVTLRCDPISSHATLYWYQQALGQGPEFLTYFNYEAQPDKSGLPSDRFSAERPEGSISTLTIQRTEQRDSAMYRCASSLVRIPYEQYFGPGTRLTVT.

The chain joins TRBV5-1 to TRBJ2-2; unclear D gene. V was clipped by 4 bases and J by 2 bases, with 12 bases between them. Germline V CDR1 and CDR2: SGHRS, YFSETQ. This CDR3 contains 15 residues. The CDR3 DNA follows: TGCGCCAGCAGCACGGACGGCTTAAACACCGGGGAGCTGTTTTTT. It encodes CASSTDGLNTGELFF.

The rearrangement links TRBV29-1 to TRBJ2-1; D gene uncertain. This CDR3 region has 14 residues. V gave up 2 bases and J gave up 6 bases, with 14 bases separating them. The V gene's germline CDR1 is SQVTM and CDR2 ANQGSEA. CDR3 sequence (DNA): TGCAGCGTTGAAAGAGACCCAAAGAGCAATGAGCAGTTCTTC. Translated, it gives CSVERDPKSNEQFF.

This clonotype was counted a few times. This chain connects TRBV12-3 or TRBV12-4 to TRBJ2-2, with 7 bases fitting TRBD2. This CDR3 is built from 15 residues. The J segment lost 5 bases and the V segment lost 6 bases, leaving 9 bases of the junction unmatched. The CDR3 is CASSPVGGSTGELFF. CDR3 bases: TGTGCCAGCAGCCCCGTCGGGGGGAGTACCGGGGAGCTGTTTTTT.

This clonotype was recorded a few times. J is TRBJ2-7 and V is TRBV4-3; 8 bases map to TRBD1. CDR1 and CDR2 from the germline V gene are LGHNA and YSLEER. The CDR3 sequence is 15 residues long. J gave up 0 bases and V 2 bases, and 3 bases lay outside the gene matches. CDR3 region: CASSQHRGNSYEQYF. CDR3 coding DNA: TGCGCCAGCAGCCAACACAGGGGGAACTCCTACGAGCAGTACTTC.

DNA of the CDR3: TGCGCCAGCAGGCAAAAACTAGCGGGCGTCCAAGAGACCCAGTACTTC. Translated, it gives CASRQKLAGVQETQYF. This chain links TRBV4-1 with TRBJ2-5; 9 nucleotides line up with TRBD2. With V trimmed by 6 bases and J by 1 base, 9 bases remained unmatched. The CDR3 covers 16 residues. Germline lookup yields CDR1 MGHRA and CDR2 YSYEKL.

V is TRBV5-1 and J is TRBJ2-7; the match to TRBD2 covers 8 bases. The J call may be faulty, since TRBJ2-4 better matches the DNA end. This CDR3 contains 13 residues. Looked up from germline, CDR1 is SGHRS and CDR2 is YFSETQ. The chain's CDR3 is CASSPGGGNIQYF. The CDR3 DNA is TGCGCCAGCAGCCCGGGAGGGGGGAACATTCAGTACTTC.

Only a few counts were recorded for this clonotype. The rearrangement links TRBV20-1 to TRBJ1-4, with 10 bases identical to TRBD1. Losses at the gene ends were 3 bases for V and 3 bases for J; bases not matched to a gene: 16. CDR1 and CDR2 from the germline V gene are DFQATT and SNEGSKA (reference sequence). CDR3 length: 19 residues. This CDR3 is CSARGMGQGRAAANEKLFF. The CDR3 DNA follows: TGCAGTGCTAGGGGCATGGGACAGGGGAGAGCCGCGGCTAATGAAAAACTGTTTTTT.

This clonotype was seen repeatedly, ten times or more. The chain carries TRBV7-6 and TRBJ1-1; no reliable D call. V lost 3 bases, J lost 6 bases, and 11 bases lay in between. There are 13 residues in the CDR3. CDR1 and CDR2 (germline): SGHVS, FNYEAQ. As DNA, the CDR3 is TGTGCCAGCAGCTTGGGAGGACTCGCTGAAGCTTTCTTT. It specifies CASSLGGLAEAFF.

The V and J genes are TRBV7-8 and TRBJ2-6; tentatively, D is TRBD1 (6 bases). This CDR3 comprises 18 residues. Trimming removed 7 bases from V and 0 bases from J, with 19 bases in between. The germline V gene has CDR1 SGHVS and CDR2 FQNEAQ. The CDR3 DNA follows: TGTGCCAGCACTGTAAACAGGGACCTCATCTCTGGGGCCAACGTCCTGACTTTC. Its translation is CASTVNRDLISGANVLTF.

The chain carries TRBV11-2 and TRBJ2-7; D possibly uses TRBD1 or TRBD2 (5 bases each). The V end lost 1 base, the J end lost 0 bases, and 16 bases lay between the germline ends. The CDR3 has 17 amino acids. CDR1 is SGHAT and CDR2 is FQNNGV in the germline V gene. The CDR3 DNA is TGTGCCAGCAGCTTAGTAAAAGGGGCTGGGAGCTCCTACGAGCAGTACTTC. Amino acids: CASSLVKGAGSSYEQYF. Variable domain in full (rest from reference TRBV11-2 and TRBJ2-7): EAGVAQSPRYKIIEKRQSVAFWCNPISGHATLYWYQQILGQGPKLLIQFQNNGVVDDSQLPKDRFSAERLKGVDSTLKIQPAKLEDSAVYLCASSLVKGAGSSYEQYFGPGTRLTVT.

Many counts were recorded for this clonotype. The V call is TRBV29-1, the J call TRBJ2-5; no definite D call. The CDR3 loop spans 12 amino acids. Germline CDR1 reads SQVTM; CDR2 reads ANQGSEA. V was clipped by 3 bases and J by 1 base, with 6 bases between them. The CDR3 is CSVDRSQETQYF. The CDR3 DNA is TGCAGCGTTGACCGCAGCCAAGAGACCCAGTACTTC.

DNA for the CDR3: TGTGCCAGCAGCCGACAGGGAGGACGGGAGAATGGCTACACCTTC. Protein sequence: CASSRQGGRENGYTF. The genes are TRBV7-9 and TRBJ1-2, with 7 positions matching TRBD1. J was trimmed by 6 bases and V by 5 bases; bases with no gene match: 12. The CDR3 contains 15 residues. The V gene's germline CDR1 is SEHNR and CDR2 FQNEAQ (reference sequence).

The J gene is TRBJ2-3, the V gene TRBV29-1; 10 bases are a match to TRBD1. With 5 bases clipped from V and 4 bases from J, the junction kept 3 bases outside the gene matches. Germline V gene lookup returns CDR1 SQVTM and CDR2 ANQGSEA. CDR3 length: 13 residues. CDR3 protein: CSVLGQGADTQYF. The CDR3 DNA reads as TGCAGCGTTCTAGGACAGGGGGCAGATACGCAGTATTTT.